The 16 T cell receptor beta chains below come from one sample, sequenced in a study of tumor and adjacent non-tumor tissue in lung cancer. No cell sorting was done before RNA was extracted from the tissue. The normal lung tissue was taken more than 3 cm from the tumor edge. Three rounds of nested PCR, following a modified ARM-PCR protocol, produced the TCRbeta library. MiXCR, run by TCRdb on the multiplex PCR reads, gives a single entry per CDR3 protein. This table has some 100,000 distinct CDR3 sequences, 75% to 90% appearing once. Source material: distant non-tumor lung tissue. These receptors all come from a man between 60 and 75 years old with small cell lung cancer.

With regard to this clonotype: A read error may produce the germline difference seen at one junction end. This chain links TRBV5-6 with TRBJ1-1; a weak D match, TRBD1 (5 bases). Germline CDR1 is SGHDT and CDR2 is YYEEEE. CDR3 size: 16 residues. CDR3 nucleotide sequence: TGTGCCAGGAGCTTGGCCTCCGGGGCAGCGAACACTGATGCTTTCTTT. It encodes CARSLASGAANTDAFF.

For this clonotype: A much more abundant neighbour one base away suggests this may be a read error. This sequence joins TRBV7-8 and TRBJ1-2; D is undetermined. The V gene's germline CDR1 is SGHVS and CDR2 FQNEAQ. The CDR3 runs to 14 residues. For the CDR3, the DNA is TGTGTCAGCAGCTCGATCCCGGGATTCTATGGCTACACCTTC. Translated, it gives CVSSSIPGFYGYTF. Filled out from reference TRBV7-8 and TRBJ1-2, the complete variable domain reads GAGVSQSPRYKVAKRGQDVALRCDPISGHVSLFWYQQALGQGPEFLTYFQNEAQLDKSGLPSDRFFAERPEGSVSTLKIQRTQQEDSAVYLCVSSSIPGFYGYTFGSGTRLTVV.

This clonotype was found many times. A much larger clone lies one base from this, so it may be a read error. V is TRBV29-1 and J is TRBJ2-3; tentatively, D is TRBD2 (6 bases). The V and J ends lost 4 bases and 10 bases respectively, with 18 bases between them. The CDR3 loop spans 13 amino acids. Germline V CDR1 and CDR2: SQVTM, ANQGSEA. The CDR3 region has the DNA TGCAGCGTTGTTTACGGGAGCTGGGATTCGCAGTATTTT. Protein: CSVVYGSWDSQYF.

In the case of this clonotype: The conserved phenylalanine or tryptophan is not found at the CDR3 terminus, so this likely reflects a read error. This chain joins TRBV6-5 and TRBJ1-4; D remains unclear. From germline, CDR1 is MNHEY and CDR2 SVGAGI. The CDR3 runs to 16 residues. The CDR3 sequence is CASTTKSSATNERLFI. The CDR3 nucleotides read TGTGCCAGCACCACCAAGAGTTCAGCAACTAATGAAAGACTGTTTATT.

As concerns this clonotype: In this CDR3 the conserved last residue, phenylalanine or tryptophan, is missing, so a read error is likely. V usage is TRBV6-1 and J usage is TRBJ2-1; 12 bases are a match to TRBD2. With 4 bases clipped from V and 9 bases from J, the junction kept 7 bases outside the gene matches. The CDR3 has 15 amino acids. Germline CDR1 reads MNHNS; CDR2 reads SASEGT. Here the CDR3 DNA reads TGTGCCAGCAGTGGACTAGCGGGAGTCTATAGTGAGCAGTTCATA. Translated, it gives CASSGLAGVYSEQFI.

Comment on this clonotype: Germline and junction disagree at one end, which may indicate a read error. The rearrangement uses TRBV5-1 and TRBJ2-6; 7 bases agree with TRBD1. Germline V gene data show CDR1 as SGHRS and CDR2 as YFSETQ. This CDR3 comprises 19 residues. CDR3 amino acids: CAISFGTGQTFSGANVLTF. The CDR3 DNA is TGCGCCATCAGCTTCGGGACGGGACAGACTTTCTCTGGGGCCAACGTCCTGACTTTC.

With regard to this clonotype: This likely comes from a read error, as the CDR3 has no conserved phenylalanine or tryptophan at its end. The chain uses TRBV12-3 or TRBV12-4 and TRBJ2-5; 8 bases align to TRBD1. With 2 bases clipped from V and 11 bases from J, the junction kept 10 bases outside the gene matches. CDR3 size: 14 residues. This CDR3 is CASSLMDREDTQYL. The CDR3 DNA sequence: TGTGCCAGCAGTTTAATGGACAGGGAAGATACGCAGTACCTC.

On this clonotype: Compared with germline, one end of the junction differs, possibly owing to a read error. The chain employs TRBV6-1 and TRBJ2-2; TRBD2 might be the D (5 bases). CDR3 length equals 13 residues. Germline V gene data show CDR1 as MNHNS and CDR2 as SASEGT. This chain's CDR3 is CVSSELETGEPFF. CDR3 nucleotides: TGTGTCAGCAGTGAATTGGAAACCGGGGAGCCGTTTTTT.

To note about this clonotype: This could be a read error, since a much larger clone is one nucleotide away. V is TRBV5-1 and J is TRBJ2-2; a weak D match, TRBD2 (5 bases). Per germline, CDR1 SGHRS and CDR2 YFSETQ. The CDR3 length is 16 residues. The CDR3 sequence is CASSVFAASNTGELCF. The CDR3 DNA reads TGCGCCAGCAGCGTTTTTGCGGCATCGAACACCGGGGAGCTGTGTTTT. The whole variable domain, filled in from reference TRBV5-1 and TRBJ2-2, reads KAGVTQTPRYLIKTRGQQVTLSCSPISGHRSVSWYQQTPGQGLQFLFEYFSETQRNKGNFPGRFSGRQFSNSRSEMNVSTLELGDSALYLCASSVFAASNTGELCFGEGSRLTVL.

About this clonotype itself: This may be a read error: a much more frequent sequence differs by one nucleotide. The chain combines TRBV6-2 or TRBV6-3 with TRBJ2-7; a weak D match, TRBD2 (6 bases). The V gene's germline CDR1 is MNHEY and CDR2 SVGEGT. This CDR3 has 15 residues. In DNA form, the CDR3 reads TGTGCCAGCAGCCTCGCTGGGGGAGGCTCCCACGAGCAGTGCTTC. Translation gives CASSLAGGGSHEQCF.

Concerning this clonotype: Germline and junction disagree at one end, which may indicate a read error. The gene calls are TRBV5-1 and TRBJ2-1; possibly TRBD2 for D (5 bases). Germline-derived CDR1 and CDR2 are SGHRS and YFSETQ. The CDR3 is 16 residues long. The CDR3 coding sequence is TGCACCAGCGGCTTGAAGCAGCCAAGCTCCTACAATGAGCAGTTCTTC. This gives the protein CTSGLKQPSSYNEQFF.

Comment on this clonotype: Given the absence of the conserved phenylalanine or tryptophan at the CDR3 end, a read error is likely. The limits of the CDR3 on the DNA are not certain, so only TCRdb's listed CDR3 is given. The chain employs TRBV6-2 or TRBV6-3 and TRBJ2-1; TRBD2 is the table's D call and was not checked against the DNA. CDR1 is MNHEY, CDR2 SVGEGT, per germline. The CDR3 is 15 amino acids in total, end residues counted. CDR3 protein: CASRQRRFSYNEHFL.

The chain has TRBV29-1 and TRBJ2-3; a weak D match, TRBD1 (6 bases). CDR1 and CDR2 from the germline V gene are SQVTM and ANQGSEA. Trimming removed 5 bases at V and 5 bases at J, with 17 bases between. The CDR3 is 14 amino acids. Here the CDR3 reads CSVIVGASGDTQYF. The CDR3 nucleotides read TGCAGCGTTATTGTGGGGGCAAGTGGAGATACGCAGTATTTT.

The rearrangement uses TRBV6-6 and TRBJ2-7, with D possibly matching TRBD2 (6 bases). There are 16 residues in the CDR3. Germline V lookup: CDR1 MNHNY, CDR2 SVGAGI (reference sequence). The CDR3 coding sequence is TGTGCCAGTAGCGACGGAGGGACCCTCTCACTTTACGAGCAGTACGTA. Translated, it gives CASSDGGTLSLYEQYV.

In regard to this clonotype: A read error may account for a junction end that differs from germline. The V and J genes are TRBV5-8 and TRBJ2-1; D is possibly TRBD1 (6 bases). The CDR3 sequence is 15 residues long. CDR1 SGHTS and CDR2 YDEGEE come from the germline V gene. The CDR3 loop is CASSLQGQTYNKQFF. CDR3 DNA: TGTGCCAGCAGCCTACAGGGACAAACCTACAATAAGCAGTTCTTC.

The rearrangement joins TRBV29-1 to TRBJ1-4, with TRBD1 as a possible D gene (6 bases). The CDR3 is 13 amino acids. Germline lookup yields CDR1 SQVTM and CDR2 ANQGSEA. CDR3 amino acids: CNAWTECVEKLFF. The CDR3 coding sequence is TGCAACGCCTGGACAGAGTGTGTCGAAAAACTGTTTTTT.